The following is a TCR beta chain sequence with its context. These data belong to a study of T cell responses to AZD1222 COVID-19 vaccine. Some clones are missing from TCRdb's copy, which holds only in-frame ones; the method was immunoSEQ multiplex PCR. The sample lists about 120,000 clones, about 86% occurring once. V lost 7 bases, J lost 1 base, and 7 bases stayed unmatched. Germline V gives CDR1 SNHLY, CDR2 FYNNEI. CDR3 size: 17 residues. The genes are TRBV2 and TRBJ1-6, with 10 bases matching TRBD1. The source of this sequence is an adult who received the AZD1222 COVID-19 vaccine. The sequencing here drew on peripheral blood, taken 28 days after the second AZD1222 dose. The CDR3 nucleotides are TGTGCCAGCAAGGGACAGGGGATTTCGTCCTATAATTCACCCCTCCACTTT. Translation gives CASKGQGISSYNSPLHF.